Given below is one T cell receptor beta chain in context. No antigen is known for it. This specimen comes from a study of post-analysis software for immune sequencing data. Study findings and constraints: Elevated frequency relative to controls characterized several TRBV segments in patients, TRBV5-6, TRBV5-1 and TRBV20-1 among them. Compared against controls, patients with multiple sclerosis displayed significantly lower normalized Chao1 diversity.

cDNA libraries of TCR beta carried unique molecular identifiers. There were roughly 0.95 to 10 million T cells, and about 540,000 cDNA molecules came from them. One entry per CDR3 protein, called by TCRdb with MiXCR from the PCR reads. The top ten hold around 1.5% of the sample, which has 170,000 or so distinct CDR3 sequences, approximately 30% seen once. V shed 7 bases and J shed 0 bases, with 11 bases lying between them. This CDR3 contains 14 residues. Sequencing was performed on blood. This clonotype was sampled from a girl under 18 with multiple sclerosis. This chain links TRBV12-3 or TRBV12-4 with TRBJ2-3, with D unclear. The CDR3 DNA follows: TGTGCCAGCACCCTGACTCTGAGCACAGATACGCAGTATTTT. This gives the protein CASTLTLSTDTQYF.